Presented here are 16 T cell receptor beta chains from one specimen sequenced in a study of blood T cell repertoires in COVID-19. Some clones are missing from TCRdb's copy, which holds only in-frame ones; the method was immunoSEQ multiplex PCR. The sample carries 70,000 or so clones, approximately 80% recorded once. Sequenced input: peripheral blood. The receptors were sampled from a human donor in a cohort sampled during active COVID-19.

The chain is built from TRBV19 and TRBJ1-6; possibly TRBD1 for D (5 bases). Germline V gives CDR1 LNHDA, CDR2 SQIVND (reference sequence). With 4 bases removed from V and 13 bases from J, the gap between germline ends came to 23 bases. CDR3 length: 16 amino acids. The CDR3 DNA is TGTGCCAGTAGTAAGAGCCCGCAGGACGGGGGGATTCCCCTCCACTTT. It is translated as CASSKSPQDGGIPLHF.

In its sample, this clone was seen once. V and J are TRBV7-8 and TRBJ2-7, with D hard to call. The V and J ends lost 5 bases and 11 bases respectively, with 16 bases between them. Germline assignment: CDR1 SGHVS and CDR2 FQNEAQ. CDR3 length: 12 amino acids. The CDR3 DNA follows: TGTGCCAGCAGCCCCGCCGATGCTCCGGAGTACTTC. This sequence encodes CASSPADAPEYF.

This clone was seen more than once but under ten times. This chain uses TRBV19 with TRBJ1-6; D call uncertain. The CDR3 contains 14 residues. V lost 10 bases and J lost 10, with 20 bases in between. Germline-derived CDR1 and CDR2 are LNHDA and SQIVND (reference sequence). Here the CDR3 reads CATPTPRERSPLHF. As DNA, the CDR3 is TGTGCCACTCCGACCCCACGGGAACGATCACCCCTCCACTTT.

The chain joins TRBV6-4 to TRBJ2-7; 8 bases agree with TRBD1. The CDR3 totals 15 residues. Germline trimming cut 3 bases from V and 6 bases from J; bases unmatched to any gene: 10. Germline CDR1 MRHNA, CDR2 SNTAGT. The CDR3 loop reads CASSELGQGAGEQYF. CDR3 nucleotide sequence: TGTGCCAGCAGTGAACTTGGGCAGGGGGCCGGCGAGCAGTACTTC.

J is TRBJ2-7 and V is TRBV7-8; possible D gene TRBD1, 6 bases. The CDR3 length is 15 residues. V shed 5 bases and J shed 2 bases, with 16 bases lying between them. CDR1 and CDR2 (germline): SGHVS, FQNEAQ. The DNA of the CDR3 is TGTGCCAGCAGCCCGTACCCCACAGGGACCTACGAGCAGTACTTC. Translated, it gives CASSPYPTGTYEQYF. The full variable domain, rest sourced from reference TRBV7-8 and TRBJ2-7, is GAGVSQSPRYKVAKRGQDVALRCDPISGHVSLFWYQQALGQGPEFLTYFQNEAQLDKSGLPSDRFFAERPEGSVSTLKIQRTQQEDSAVYLCASSPYPTGTYEQYFGPGTRLTVT.

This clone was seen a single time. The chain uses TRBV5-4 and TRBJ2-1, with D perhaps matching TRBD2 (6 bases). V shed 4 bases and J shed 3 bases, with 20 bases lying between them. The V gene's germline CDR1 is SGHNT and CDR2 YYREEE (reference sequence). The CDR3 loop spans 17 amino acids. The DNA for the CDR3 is TGTGCCAGCAGCGGGAGGTTGGGGGAAGGCCGCTACAATGAGCAGTTCTTC. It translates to CASSGRLGEGRYNEQFF.

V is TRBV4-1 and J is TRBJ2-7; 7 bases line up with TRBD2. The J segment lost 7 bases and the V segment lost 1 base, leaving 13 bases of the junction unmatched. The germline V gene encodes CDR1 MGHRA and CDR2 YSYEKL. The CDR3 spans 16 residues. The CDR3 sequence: CASSQGGVRERGEQYF. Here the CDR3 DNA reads TGCGCCAGCAGCCAAGGTGGTGTGCGGGAGAGGGGTGAGCAGTACTTC.

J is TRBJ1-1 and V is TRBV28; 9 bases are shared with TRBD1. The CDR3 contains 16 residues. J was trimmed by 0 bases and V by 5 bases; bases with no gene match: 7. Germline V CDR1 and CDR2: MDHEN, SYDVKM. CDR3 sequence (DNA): TGTGCCAGCAGTAGACAGGGGGTAAGTGTGAACACTGAAGCTTTCTTT. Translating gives CASSRQGVSVNTEAFF. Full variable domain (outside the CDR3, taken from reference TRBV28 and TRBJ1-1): DVKVTQSSRYLVKRTGEKVFLECVQDMDHENMFWYRQDPGLGLRLIYFSYDVKMKEKGDIPEGYSVSREKKERFSLILESASTNQTSMYLCASSRQGVSVNTEAFFGQGTRLTVV.

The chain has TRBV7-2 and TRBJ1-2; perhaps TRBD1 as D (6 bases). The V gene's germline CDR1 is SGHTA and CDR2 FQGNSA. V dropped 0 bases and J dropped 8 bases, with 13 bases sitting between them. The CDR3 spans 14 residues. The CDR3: CASSLAQSTGGYTF. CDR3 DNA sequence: TGTGCCAGCAGCTTAGCGCAATCCACAGGGGGCTACACCTTC.

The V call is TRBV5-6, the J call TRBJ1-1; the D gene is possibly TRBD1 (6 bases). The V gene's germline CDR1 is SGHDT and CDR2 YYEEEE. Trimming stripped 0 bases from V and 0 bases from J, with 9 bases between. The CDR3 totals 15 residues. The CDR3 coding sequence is TGTGCCAGCAGCTTGGAGGCAGGGGTGAACACTGAAGCTTTCTTT. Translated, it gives CASSLEAGVNTEAFF.

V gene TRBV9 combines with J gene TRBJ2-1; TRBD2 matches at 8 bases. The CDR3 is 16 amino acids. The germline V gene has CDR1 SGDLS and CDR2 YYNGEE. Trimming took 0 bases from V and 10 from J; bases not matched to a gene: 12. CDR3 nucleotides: TGTGCCAGCAGCGTAGATTTAGCGGGAAGCACGGGAGAGCAGTTCTTC. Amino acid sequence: CASSVDLAGSTGEQFF.

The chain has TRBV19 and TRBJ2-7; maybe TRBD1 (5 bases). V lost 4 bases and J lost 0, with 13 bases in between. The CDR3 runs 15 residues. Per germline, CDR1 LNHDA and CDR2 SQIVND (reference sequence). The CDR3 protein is CASSTTGTSSYEQYF. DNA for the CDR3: TGTGCCAGTAGTACTACAGGAACGTCCTCCTACGAGCAGTACTTC. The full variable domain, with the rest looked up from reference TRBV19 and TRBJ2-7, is DGGITQSPKYLFRKEGQNVTLSCEQNLNHDAMYWYRQDPGQGLRLIYYSQIVNDFQKGDIAEGYSVSREKKESFPLTVTSAQKNPTAFYLCASSTTGTSSYEQYFGPGTRLTVT.

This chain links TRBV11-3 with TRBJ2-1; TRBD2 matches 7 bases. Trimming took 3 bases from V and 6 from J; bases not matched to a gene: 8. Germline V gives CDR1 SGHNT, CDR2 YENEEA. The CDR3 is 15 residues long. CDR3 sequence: CASSLGPGRANEQFF. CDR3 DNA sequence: TGTGCCAGCAGCTTGGGCCCAGGGAGGGCCAATGAGCAGTTCTTC.

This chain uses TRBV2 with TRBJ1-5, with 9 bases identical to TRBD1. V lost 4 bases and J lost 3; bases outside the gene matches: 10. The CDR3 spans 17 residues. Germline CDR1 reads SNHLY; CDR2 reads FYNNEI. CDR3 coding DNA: TGTGCCAGCAGTGCGGGACAGGGCCGTAAAAACAATCAGCCCCAGCATTTT. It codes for CASSAGQGRKNNQPQHF.

The CDR3 sequence is CASSLTTGDTGELFF. The CDR3, as DNA: TGTGCCAGCAGCTTAACGACAGGGGACACCGGGGAGCTGTTTTTT. This chain links TRBV5-4 with TRBJ2-2; 8 bases agree with TRBD1. The CDR3 is 15 amino acids. With 2 bases clipped from V and 3 bases from J, the junction kept 3 bases outside the gene matches. Germline V CDR1 and CDR2: SGHNT, YYREEE (reference sequence).

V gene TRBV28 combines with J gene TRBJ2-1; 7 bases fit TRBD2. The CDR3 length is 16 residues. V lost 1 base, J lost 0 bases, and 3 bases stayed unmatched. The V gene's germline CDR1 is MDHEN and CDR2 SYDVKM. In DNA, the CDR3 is TGTGCCAGCAGTTTATTGCGGGAGAGCTCCTACAATGAGCAGTTCTTC. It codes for CASSLLRESSYNEQFF.